This TCR beta chain was profiled in a study of cytomegalovirus exposure and HLA in healthy donors. With respect to this clone: No antigen is known for it.

Broader study findings: According to a subsequent analysis, TCR clusters identified in the first cohort showed a tendency to co-occur across the approximately 120 validation repertoires.

The CDR3 is made up of 16 amino acids. Germline values: CDR1 SGHVS, CDR2 FNYEAQ. The ends lost 5 bases at V and 7 bases at J; junction bases unmatched: 12. Produced via immunoSEQ multiplex PCR; TCRdb's table is partial and in-frame only. The sample shows about 200,000 clones, around 87% of them seen only once. The gene calls are TRBV7-6 and TRBJ2-7; 12 bases fit TRBD2. The material sequenced was PBMCs. The receptor's source is a woman aged 18-35 years in good health and CMV-seropositive. CDR3 sequence: CASSAKPSGRAGEQYF. As DNA, the CDR3 is TGTGCCAGCAGCGCAAAACCTAGCGGGAGGGCCGGGGAGCAGTACTTC.